This TCR beta chain was found in a study of shared clonotypes between healthy human individuals. Whole-study context: Per donor, CD8 memory used one plate, CD8 naive used two, CD4 memory used three and CD4 naive used three. Study findings and constraints: Naive subsets generally exceeded memory subsets in estimated richness.

Germline values: CDR1 LNHNV, CDR2 YYDKDF (reference sequence). CDR3 length: 16 amino acids. Trimming took 0 bases from V and 3 from J, leaving 12 bases between them. In the original analysis: There were no quality scores in the junction-only immunoSEQ sequences, so filtering differed. This table comes from immunoSEQ multiplex PCR, and its TCRdb copy is limited to in-frame clones, with some not included. V and J calls and clone size come straight from that table; D and trimming were deduced from the DNA. Found here are more than 900,000 clones, about four fifths of them singletons; the top ten hold 0.55% to 0.7%. Of note for this clone: Its matching antigen is unknown.

Sample: memory CD4+ T cells from PBMCs. Subset defined: CD45RA-negative fraction. The V and J genes are TRBV15 and TRBJ2-1; D remains unclear. The source is a man between 18 and 35 years old in good health. Some clones in this sample may be carry-over from other donors' samples. The CDR3 spells CATSREAEILYNEQFF. CDR3 in DNA: TGTGCCACCAGCAGAGAGGCGGAAATCCTCTACAATGAGCAGTTCTTC.